The 16 T cell receptor beta chains below all came from one sample that was sequenced in a study of tumor-infiltrating lymphocytes in primary liver carcinoma. The authors made TCR beta cDNA from 500 to 600 ng total RNA with a constant-region primer. Slightly modified ARM-PCR with three nested multiplex PCR rounds yielded TCR beta libraries. Both of the initial two PCR rounds ran for around 9 cycles and employed TRBV1-TRBV30 forward primers alongside a C-beta reverse primer. TCRdb itself ran the multiplex PCR reads through MiXCR, one entry per CDR3 protein. The sample holds roughly 70,000 distinct CDR3 sequences, over 60% seen once. Bulk tissue was left unsorted, and RNA and DNA were co-extracted from about 19-30 mg of it. Sequencing used liver tumor tissue from sampling region 4. Indicated subset: tumor region T4, right-lateral pole. Every receptor here comes from a man aged 35 to 55 with primary liver carcinoma and hepatitis B virus infection.

The J gene is TRBJ2-2, the V gene TRBV4-1, with 12 nucleotides matching TRBD1. The CDR3 has 17 residues. J lost 10 bases, V lost 4 bases, and 13 bases had no gene match. Germline loops: CDR1 MGHRA, CDR2 YSYEKL. In nucleotides, the CDR3 is TGCGCCAGCAGCCTGGGACCCGGGACAGGGGGCTCAGAGGAGCTGTTTTTT. Amino acid sequence: CASSLGPGTGGSEELFF.

As concerns this clonotype: A much larger clone differs by one base, so this may be a read error. This sequence joins TRBV20-1 and TRBJ2-2; 8 nucleotides agree with TRBD1. In germline, CDR1 is DFQATT, CDR2 SNEGSKA (reference sequence). The CDR3 runs 15 residues. The CDR3 bases are TGCAGTGCTTCCCCGCAGGGGGCGAACACCGGGGAGCCGTTTTTT. It translates to CSASPQGANTGEPFF.

A word on this clonotype: Without the conserved terminal phenylalanine or tryptophan, this CDR3 likely stems from a read error. The chain uses TRBV10-1 and TRBJ2-2, with D tentatively TRBD2 (6 bases). The CDR3 loop spans 13 amino acids. CDR1 and CDR2 from the germline V gene are WNHNN and SYGVQD (reference sequence). As DNA, the CDR3 is TGCGTCAGCAGTACCGGGAGTGCCGGGGAGCTGTTTTCT. It is translated as CVSSTGSAGELFS.

This clonotype came up many times. V usage is TRBV12-3 or TRBV12-4 and J usage is TRBJ2-3; D gene ambiguous. This CDR3 contains 11 residues. Trimming left V 6 bases short and J 4 bases short, with 5 bases between. This CDR3 is CASRTADTQYF. In nucleotides, the CDR3 is TGTGCCAGCAGGACCGCAGATACGCAGTATTTT.

The gene calls are TRBV29-1 and TRBJ2-5; 8 bases match TRBD1. The CDR3 consists of 14 residues. J was trimmed by 12 bases and V by 6 bases; bases with no gene match: 18. The germline V gene has CDR1 SQVTM and CDR2 ANQGSEA. CDR3 loop: CSVRPGQGMNTKYF. As DNA, the CDR3 is TGCAGCGTACGCCCAGGACAGGGAATGAATACCAAGTACTTC. Drawing the rest from reference TRBV29-1 and TRBJ2-5, the complete variable domain is SAVISQKPSRDICQRGTSLTIQCQVDSQVTMMFWYRQQPGQSLTLIATANQGSEATYESGFVIDKFPISRPNLTFSTLTVSNMSPEDSSIYLCSVRPGQGMNTKYFGPGTRLLVL.

This clonotype was counted at least ten times. This chain links TRBV6-6 with TRBJ1-6, with D perhaps matching TRBD1 (6 bases). This CDR3 spans 12 amino acids. Germline values: CDR1 MNHNY, CDR2 SVGAGI (reference sequence). The V and J ends lost 5 bases and 8 bases respectively, with 7 bases between them. This CDR3 reads CASSEGDSPLHF. DNA of the CDR3: TGTGCCAGCAGTGAGGGGGATTCACCCCTCCACTTT.

Worth noting for this clonotype: One base away lies a much larger clone, so this may be a sequencing read error. V usage is TRBV2 and J usage is TRBJ2-7; 7 bases match TRBD1. This CDR3 region has 15 residues. CDR1 is SNHLY and CDR2 is FYNNEI in the germline V gene. The V and J ends lost 5 bases and 7 bases, in that order; junction bases with no gene match: 14. CDR3: CASSRPGQLMREQYF. The CDR3 nucleotides read TGTGCCAGCAGTCGTCCGGGACAGCTCATGAGGGAGCAGTACTTC. The whole variable domain, remainder taken from reference TRBV2 and TRBJ2-7, is EPEVTQTPSHQVTQMGQEVILRCVPISNHLYFYWYRQILGQKVEFLVSFYNNEISEKSEIFDDQFSVERPDGSNFTLKIRSTKLEDSAMYFCASSRPGQLMREQYFGPGTRLTVT.

This clonotype was picked up one time. A read error may account for a junction end that differs from germline. The chain's CDR3 is CASSPGTEVNYGCTF. The CDR3, as DNA: TGCGCCAGCAGCCCCGGGACAGAGGTTAACTATGGCTGCACCTTC. The genes are TRBV4-3 and TRBJ1-2, with 7 bases fitting TRBD1. The CDR3 extends over 15 amino acids. The germline CDR1 and CDR2 sequences are LGHNA and YSLEER.

The V gene is TRBV30, the J gene TRBJ2-5, with unresolved D. The CDR3 contains 12 residues. CDR1 and CDR2 from the germline V gene are GTSNPN and SVGIG (reference sequence). The CDR3 protein is CVRSESLETQYF. The DNA of the CDR3 is TGTGTCAGGAGTGAGAGTCTAGAGACCCAGTACTTC. The full variable domain, its missing parts supplied by reference TRBV30 and TRBJ2-5, is SQTIHQWPATLVQPVGSPLSLECTVEGTSNPNLYWYRQAAGRGLQLLFYSVGIGQISSEVPQNLSASRPQDRQFILSSKKLLLSDSGFYLCVRSESLETQYFGPGTRLLVL.

Note on this clonotype: An end of the junction does not agree with germline; a read error may underlie this. The CDR3: CTSAQSGSSYNEQFF. CDR3 DNA: TGTACCAGCGCCCAAAGCGGGAGCTCCTACAATGAGCAGTTTTTC. The rearrangement uses TRBV5-4 and TRBJ2-1, with TRBD2 identical over 8 bases. The CDR3 loop spans 15 amino acids. Per the germline V gene, CDR1 is SGHNT and CDR2 is YYREEE (reference sequence).

This clonotype came up once. The V and J genes are TRBV11-1 and TRBJ2-3; D is perhaps TRBD1 (5 bases). The J call is in doubt because the DNA end fits TRBJ1-5 better. In germline, CDR1 is SGHAT, CDR2 FQDESV (reference sequence). The CDR3 loop spans 19 amino acids. CDR3 loop: CASSSGGSSVGARTDTQHF. The CDR3 nucleotides are TGTGCCAGCAGCTCTGGGGGAAGCTCCGTTGGAGCCCGCACAGATACGCAGCATTTT.

This clonotype was picked up many times. This chain joins TRBV28 and TRBJ2-7; perhaps D is TRBD1 or TRBD2 (5 bases each). Between the trimmed V and J ends, which lost 6 bases and 2 bases, there was a span of 11 bases. From germline, CDR1 is MDHEN and CDR2 SYDVKM. The CDR3 spans 13 residues. The DNA of the CDR3 is TGTGCCAGCAGCGGGGACCGCGCCTACGAGCAGTACTTC. This codes for CASSGDRAYEQYF.

Worth noting for this clonotype: At one of its ends the junction is not consistent with the germline gene, which may arise from a read error. The rearrangement joins TRBV20-1 to TRBJ1-5, with TRBD1 matching over 7 bases. This CDR3 comprises 13 residues. Germline assignment: CDR1 DFQATT and CDR2 SNEGSKA (reference sequence). The DNA for the CDR3 is TGCAGTGCAGGGACAGCTCTGAATCAGCCCCAGCGTTTT. Amino acid sequence: CSAGTALNQPQRF.

The chain joins TRBV9 to TRBJ1-1, with 8 bases that match TRBD1. J lost 5 bases, V lost 1 base, and 1 base had no gene match. The CDR3 sequence is 13 residues long. Germline V lookup: CDR1 SGDLS, CDR2 YYNGEE. The CDR3 sequence is CASSVWTGTEAFF. CDR3 nucleotides: TGTGCCAGCAGCGTATGGACAGGGACTGAAGCTTTCTTT.

This clonotype was recorded only once. This clone may be a read error of a much larger clone one base away. The J gene is TRBJ1-1, the V gene TRBV18; D unclear. The CDR3 has 15 residues. Germline-derived CDR1 and CDR2 are KGHSH and LQKENI. The DNA for the CDR3 is TGTGTCAGCTCACCACTCCCGGACTCGAACACTGAAGCTTTCTTT. It codes for CVSSPLPDSNTEAFF.

As concerns this clonotype: A junction end diverges from the germline sequence, so it may reflect a read error. V is TRBV6-5 and J is TRBJ2-7; the D call may be TRBD1 or TRBD2 (5 bases each). This CDR3 is 16 amino acids long. Germline loops: CDR1 MNHEY, CDR2 SVGAGI. This CDR3 reads CVSRKRASGLSYEQYF. CDR3 nucleotides: TGTGTCAGCAGGAAGAGGGCTTCAGGGTTGTCCTACGAGCAGTACTTC.